The 28 T cell receptor beta chains in this list originate from one sample, sequenced in a study of control samples from healthy donors and cancer patients (dated by TCRdb to 2020 to 2022). Libraries were constructed by the immunoSEQ multiplex PCR assay. Here the immuneACCESS table is served through TCRdb, limited to in-frame sequences with V and J called. Missing clones are a known gap in these copies; in checked studies unresolved V genes cover under half, and the rest lacks a known reason. In all, the sample holds around 130,000 clones, and around 90% of those were seen once. The ten largest clones add up to about 40% of the sample. Material for sequencing was blood. The receptors were gathered from a man between 50 and 59 years old in good health.

The CDR3 DNA reads TGTGCCAGCAGTTACACTAGCGGGGGGAACACCGGGGAGCTGTTTTTT. Translation: CASSYTSGGNTGELFF. The V gene is TRBV6-2 or TRBV6-3, the J gene TRBJ2-2; 11 bases line up with TRBD2. This CDR3 comprises 16 residues. The germline CDR1 and CDR2 sequences are MNHEY and SVGEGT. Germline trimming cut 2 bases from V and 1 base from J; bases unmatched to any gene: 0.

The rearrangement uses TRBV24-1 and TRBJ2-5, with TRBD1 identical over 9 bases. With V trimmed by 4 bases and J by 2 bases, 7 bases remained unmatched. The V gene's germline CDR1 is KGHDR and CDR2 SFDVKD. This CDR3 comprises 16 residues. CDR3 in amino acids: CATSDPRQGEQETQYF. The CDR3 DNA sequence: TGTGCCACCAGTGACCCTAGACAGGGGGAACAAGAGACCCAGTACTTC.

The V and J genes are TRBV9 and TRBJ2-5, with 8 positions matching TRBD2. Trimming removed 0 bases from V and 2 bases from J; junction bases left unmatched: 0. The CDR3 contains 14 residues. CDR1 is SGDLS and CDR2 is YYNGEE in the germline V gene. CDR3 nucleotides: TGTGCCAGCAGCGTAGGCGGGGGGCAAGAGACCCAGTACTTC. Amino acids: CASSVGGGQETQYF.

The V gene is TRBV5-1, the J gene TRBJ2-5, with 11 positions matching TRBD2. CDR1 and CDR2 from the germline V gene are SGHRS and YFSETQ. J was trimmed by 5 bases and V by 0 bases; bases with no gene match: 6. This CDR3 comprises 16 residues. This CDR3 is CASSLDLAGGQETQYF. DNA for the CDR3: TGCGCCAGCAGCTTGGACCTAGCGGGGGGTCAGGAGACCCAGTACTTC.

The rearrangement uses TRBV5-1 and TRBJ1-1, with TRBD1 matching over 10 bases. The junction had 5 bases not matched to a gene; V was cut back by 4 bases and J by 5 bases. The CDR3 extends over 14 amino acids. Germline V gives CDR1 SGHRS, CDR2 YFSETQ. Here the CDR3 reads CASSQPGQGTEAFF. In DNA, the CDR3 is TGCGCCAGCAGCCAGCCGGGACAGGGGACTGAAGCTTTCTTT.

The CDR3: CASSIQRTGVRPGELFF. In DNA, the CDR3 is TGTGCCAGTAGTATACAGAGGACAGGGGTTAGGCCCGGGGAGCTGTTTTTT. The J gene is TRBJ2-2, the V gene TRBV19; TRBD1 matches at 9 bases. The CDR3 is 17 amino acids. Germline V gives CDR1 LNHDA, CDR2 SQIVND (reference sequence). V lost 2 bases to trimming and J lost 6 bases; unmatched junction nucleotides: 10.

V is TRBV4-2 and J is TRBJ2-1, with TRBD1 matching over 7 bases. Germline V gene data show CDR1 as LGHNA and CDR2 as YNFKEQ. The CDR3 covers 14 residues. J gave up 9 bases and V 0 bases, and 5 bases lay outside the gene matches. Written as DNA, the CDR3 is TGTGCCAGCAGCCAAGATTACGGGACAGTTGAGCAGTTCTTC. This sequence encodes CASSQDYGTVEQFF.

The V gene is TRBV15, the J gene TRBJ2-5; 8 bases agree with TRBD2. The germline gives CDR1 LNHNV, CDR2 YYDKDF (reference sequence). The CDR3 extends over 18 amino acids. V shed 1 base, J shed 5 bases, and the junction held 15 bases outside the gene matches. The CDR3 reads CATSRGPGSGLEGETQYF. CDR3 DNA: TGTGCCACCAGCAGAGGCCCCGGGTCGGGACTAGAGGGGGAGACCCAGTACTTC.

The gene calls are TRBV6-5 and TRBJ2-3; 8 bases align to TRBD1. This CDR3 has 13 amino acids. The germline gives CDR1 MNHEY, CDR2 SVGAGI. Trimming at V came to 5 bases and at J to 3 bases, leaving 1 base not matched to a gene. The CDR3 loop is CASSRQGTDTQYF. The DNA of the CDR3 is TGTGCCAGCAGTAGACAGGGGACAGATACGCAGTATTTT.

This clone was recorded once. V usage is TRBV9 and J usage is TRBJ1-4, with TRBD1 identical over 8 bases. The CDR3 runs to 14 residues. Losses at the gene ends were 3 bases for V and 8 bases for J; bases not matched to a gene: 6. CDR1 and CDR2 (germline): SGDLS, YYNGEE. This CDR3 is CASSGQGWGEKLFF. Here the CDR3 DNA reads TGTGCCAGCAGCGGACAGGGGTGGGGGGAAAAACTGTTTTTT.

The V gene is TRBV27, the J gene TRBJ2-3; 10 nucleotides agree with TRBD1. Germline V gene data show CDR1 as MNHEY and CDR2 as SMNVEV (reference sequence). This CDR3 spans 16 amino acids. J was trimmed by 2 bases and V by 4 bases; bases with no gene match: 6. CDR3 region: CASSSTGGGYTDTQYF. The CDR3 DNA reads as TGTGCCAGCAGTTCGACAGGGGGCGGTTACACAGATACGCAGTATTTT.

This rearrangement joins TRBV10-3 to TRBJ1-5, with no clear D. CDR3 length: 15 amino acids. Trimming pared 0 bases from V and 3 bases from J, leaving 9 bases between. Germline values: CDR1 ENHRY, CDR2 SYGVKD. The CDR3 reads CAISESSGLNQPQHF. CDR3 DNA: TGTGCCATCAGTGAGTCGAGTGGTCTCAATCAGCCCCAGCATTTT.

The chain joins TRBV2 to TRBJ2-2; TRBD2 aligns across 12 bases. V shed 4 bases and J 0 bases; nucleotides not matched to a gene: 6. CDR3 length equals 18 residues. The germline CDR1 and CDR2 sequences are SNHLY and FYNNEI. The CDR3 nucleotides read TGTGCCAGCAGTGCCCGGCTAGCGGGGGGGCCGAACACCGGGGAGCTGTTTTTT. It yields the protein CASSARLAGGPNTGELFF.

V gene TRBV30 combines with J gene TRBJ2-1; D remains unclear. V lost 1 base, J lost 0 bases, and 10 bases lay in between. The CDR3 runs to 15 residues. Germline-derived CDR1 and CDR2 are GTSNPN and SVGIG (reference sequence). Written as DNA, the CDR3 is TGTGCCTGGAGTGAACAGCAGAGCTCCTACAATGAGCAGTTCTTC. Amino acids: CAWSEQQSSYNEQFF. The variable domain in full, with the rest retrieved from reference TRBV30 and TRBJ2-1, is SQTIHQWPATLVQPVGSPLSLECTVEGTSNPNLYWYRQAAGRGLQLLFYSVGIGQISSEVPQNLSASRPQDRQFILSSKKLLLSDSGFYLCAWSEQQSSYNEQFFGPGTRLTVL.

The rearrangement joins TRBV5-6 to TRBJ1-1; D uncertain. The CDR3 has 13 residues. Germline CDR1 is SGHDT and CDR2 is YYEEEE. Deletions cut 1 base from V and 5 bases from J, with 9 bases between. The CDR3 DNA follows: TGTGCCAGCAGCTTGTCGGGAGGGACTGAAGCTTTCTTT. Its translation is CASSLSGGTEAFF.

V usage is TRBV5-4 and J usage is TRBJ2-5, with D possibly matching TRBD2 (5 bases). CDR3 length: 16 residues. CDR1 and CDR2 from the germline V gene are SGHNT and YYREEE (reference sequence). V lost 3 bases and J 4 bases, leaving 19 bases between the germline ends. The CDR3 loop is CASSYNGLVKGETQYF. CDR3 in DNA: TGTGCCAGCAGCTATAACGGACTGGTGAAGGGAGAGACCCAGTACTTC. Looking up the rest from reference TRBV5-4 and TRBJ2-5 gives the full variable domain: ETGVTQSPTHLIKTRGQQVTLRCSSQSGHNTVSWYQQALGQGPQFIFQYYREEENGRGNFPPRFSGLQFPNYSSELNVNALELDDSALYLCASSYNGLVKGETQYFGPGTRLLVL.

The chain carries TRBV9 and TRBJ1-1, with D maybe TRBD1 (5 bases). The germline V gene encodes CDR1 SGDLS and CDR2 YYNGEE. The CDR3 sequence is 15 residues long. V lost 4 bases to trimming and J lost 0 bases, with 13 bases between them. The CDR3 coding sequence is TGTGCCAGCAGCCAAGACAGCGTTATGAACACTGAAGCTTTCTTT. This translates into CASSQDSVMNTEAFF. Based on the CDR3 plus reference TRBV9 and TRBJ1-1, the full variable domain is DSGVTQTPKHLITATGQRVTLRCSPRSGDLSVYWYQQSLDQGLQFLIQYYNGEERAKGNILERFSAQQFPDLHSELNLSSLELGDSALYFCASSQDSVMNTEAFFGQGTRLTVV.

This clone turned up a few times. The chain carries TRBV6-5 and TRBJ1-2; 11 positions agree with TRBD1. The CDR3 has 15 residues. After removal of 1 base from V and 3 bases from J, the junction contained 1 base not matched to a gene. Germline V gene data show CDR1 as MNHEY and CDR2 as SVGAGI. CDR3 sequence: CASSYWDRGDYGYTF. CDR3 DNA sequence: TGTGCCAGCAGTTACTGGGACAGGGGGGACTATGGCTACACCTTC.

This sequence joins TRBV5-1 and TRBJ2-7, with TRBD1 as a possible D gene (5 bases). This CDR3 has 14 amino acids. Germline lookup yields CDR1 SGHRS and CDR2 YFSETQ. Trimming took 0 bases from V and 3 from J, leaving 10 bases between them. The CDR3 region is CASSLEGRGYEQYF. DNA of the CDR3: TGCGCCAGCAGCTTGGAAGGTAGGGGCTACGAGCAGTACTTC.

V usage is TRBV3-1 (or the pseudogene TRBV3-2) and J usage is TRBJ2-1; 7 positions match TRBD1. CDR3 length equals 15 residues. J gave up 0 bases and V 7 bases, and 6 bases lay outside the gene matches. The germline V gene encodes CDR1 LGHDT and CDR2 YNNKEL (reference sequence). CDR3 sequence reads: CASTPRGSSYNEQFF. The CDR3 DNA reads TGTGCCAGCACCCCCAGGGGGAGCTCCTACAATGAGCAGTTCTTC.

This clone was picked up one time. V is TRBV18 and J is TRBJ1-4; a weak D match, TRBD1 (5 bases). V was cut by 2 bases and J by 10 bases, with 14 bases left in between. This CDR3 spans 14 amino acids. Germline values: CDR1 KGHSH, CDR2 LQKENI. This chain's CDR3 is CASSPEGWRGKLFF. In DNA, the CDR3 is TGTGCCAGCTCACCAGAAGGGTGGAGGGGAAAACTGTTTTTT.

V and J are TRBV29-1 and TRBJ2-1; the D is unclear. V shed 4 bases and J shed 5 bases, with 12 bases lying between them. Germline V gives CDR1 SQVTM, CDR2 ANQGSEA. This CDR3 has 13 residues. Here the CDR3 DNA reads TGCAGCGTTGTGAAAGGGTTCCACAATGAGCAGTTCTTC. This codes for CSVVKGFHNEQFF.

The rearrangement joins TRBV18 to TRBJ1-1, with a possible D match to TRBD1 (6 bases). There are 16 residues in the CDR3. Trimming stripped 2 bases from V and 0 bases from J, with 13 bases between. CDR1 and CDR2 (germline): KGHSH, LQKENI. CDR3 coding DNA: TGTGCCAGCTCACCAAATCACAGGGCGATGAACACTGAAGCTTTCTTT. This encodes CASSPNHRAMNTEAFF.

The chain combines TRBV19 with TRBJ1-1; D remains ambiguous. CDR1 and CDR2 from the germline V gene are LNHDA and SQIVND (reference sequence). The length of the CDR3 is 16 residues. Trimming left V 9 bases short and J 3 bases short, with 23 bases between. CDR3 sequence: CASRTGLGIRDTEAFF. The CDR3 DNA sequence: TGTGCCAGCAGGACCGGGCTAGGGATTAGGGACACTGAAGCTTTCTTT. Filled out from reference TRBV19 and TRBJ1-1, the complete variable domain reads DGGITQSPKYLFRKEGQNVTLSCEQNLNHDAMYWYRQDPGQGLRLIYYSQIVNDFQKGDIAEGYSVSREKKESFPLTVTSAQKNPTAFYLCASRTGLGIRDTEAFFGQGTRLTVV.

The J gene is TRBJ2-1, the V gene TRBV5-1, with 10 nucleotides matching TRBD2. Germline V gene lookup returns CDR1 SGHRS and CDR2 YFSETQ. CDR3 size: 15 residues. Losses at the gene ends were 4 bases for V and 7 bases for J; bases not matched to a gene: 8. CDR3 protein: CASSLGTSVSNEQFF. The CDR3 DNA reads as TGCGCCAGCAGCCTCGGGACTAGCGTTAGTAATGAGCAGTTCTTC.

V and J are TRBV19 and TRBJ2-5; 10 bases agree with TRBD1. Germline assignment: CDR1 LNHDA and CDR2 SQIVND (reference sequence). With V trimmed by 5 bases and J by 5 bases, 11 bases remained unmatched. The CDR3 consists of 16 residues. The CDR3 region has the DNA TGTGCCAGTAGTCGATCCCGGACAGGGGGAGGCGAGACCCAGTACTTC. Protein sequence: CASSRSRTGGGETQYF.

This clone occurred a few times. The chain links TRBV19 to TRBJ1-5, with unresolved D. The CDR3 has 15 residues. Germline values: CDR1 LNHDA, CDR2 SQIVND (reference sequence). Trimming stripped 2 bases from V and 6 bases from J, with 14 bases between. Written as DNA, the CDR3 is TGTGCCAGTAGTATATCCCCAATTTCGGGTCAGCCCCAGCATTTT. Translated: CASSISPISGQPQHF. Full variable domain (rest looked up from reference TRBV19 and TRBJ1-5): DGGITQSPKYLFRKEGQNVTLSCEQNLNHDAMYWYRQDPGQGLRLIYYSQIVNDFQKGDIAEGYSVSREKKESFPLTVTSAQKNPTAFYLCASSISPISGQPQHFGDGTRLSIL.

V and J are TRBV7-2 and TRBJ2-2; 8 bases are shared with TRBD2. Germline V gives CDR1 SGHTA, CDR2 FQGNSA. This CDR3 contains 17 residues. Unmatched junction bases numbered 10, after V lost 1 base and J lost 6 bases. For the CDR3, the DNA is TGTGCCAGCAGCTTAGAAGGGATCGGGGGGGCCCCCGGGGAGCTGTTTTTT. It codes for CASSLEGIGGAPGELFF.